Below are 3 T cell receptor beta chains sequenced from a single sample in a study of T cells in Graves' hyperthyroidism and ophthalmopathy. Regions amplified from RNA transcripts were the TCR beta CDR3 regions. The TCR CDR3 first-round RT-PCR relied on the HTBI primer set. TCRdb passed the multiplex PCR reads through MiXCR, listing each CDR3 protein once. The sample consists of hundreds of thousands of distinct CDR3 sequences, roughly 20% of them appearing once. The specimen sequenced was blood. The source of these receptors is a man aged 25 to 40 with Graves' ophthalmopathy.

This clonotype was picked up a small number of times. The V gene is TRBV3-1, the J gene TRBJ2-5; D unclear. Trimming took 5 bases from V and 3 from J, leaving 7 bases between them. The germline gives CDR1 LGHDT, CDR2 YNNKEL (reference sequence). The length of the CDR3 is 12 residues. For the CDR3, the DNA is TGTGCCAGCAGCGTAGGGAAAGAGACCCAGTACTTC. Translated, it gives CASSVGKETQYF.

The chain couples TRBV4-1 to TRBJ2-1; D is possibly TRBD2 (6 bases). Germline values: CDR1 MGHRA, CDR2 YSYEKL. The CDR3 sequence is 16 residues long. V was pared by 3 bases and J by 1 base, with 13 bases between. CDR3 coding DNA: TGCGCCAGCAGCCAGCCCCTCCGGGGGTCCTACAATGAGCAGTTCTTC. Protein product: CASSQPLRGSYNEQFF.

This clonotype was counted a few times. J is TRBJ2-1 and V is TRBV11-3; a possible D gene is TRBD1 (5 bases). Germline CDR1 is SGHNT and CDR2 is YENEEA. This CDR3 region has 15 residues. Trimming pared 4 bases from V and 6 bases from J, leaving 16 bases between. The CDR3 region is CASSSTTYRPNEQFF. The CDR3 DNA sequence: TGTGCCAGCAGCTCCACTACCTACAGGCCCAATGAGCAGTTCTTC.